These 10 T cell receptor beta chains were sequenced from one sample in a study of OX40 agonist ivuxolimab in advanced cancers. Sequencing was performed with immunoSEQ multiplex PCR; in TCRdb, only in-frame clones are kept and a portion is missing. Of about 19,000 clones listed, less than 95% are singletons. The sample here was CD4+ or CD8+ T cells sorted from blood, taken in a trial of the OX40 agonist ivuxolimab. All receptors come from an adult with an advanced solid tumor such as melanoma, head and neck, liver or kidney cancer.

This chain connects TRBV11-2 to TRBJ2-1; D remains unclear. Germline V gives CDR1 SGHAT, CDR2 FQNNGV. The V and J ends lost 7 bases and 5 bases respectively, with 9 bases between them. This CDR3 has 12 residues. The CDR3 is CASKTGNNEQFF. Here the CDR3 DNA reads TGTGCCAGCAAGACTGGGAACAATGAGCAGTTCTTC.

The chain links TRBV9 to TRBJ2-7; TRBD1 matches 8 bases. V was pared by 2 bases and J by 5 bases, with 6 bases of the junction left unmatched. The length of the CDR3 is 14 residues. CDR1 is SGDLS, CDR2 YYNGEE, per germline. CDR3 sequence reads: CASSVGQGIDEQYF. The CDR3 DNA reads TGTGCCAGCAGCGTTGGACAGGGAATCGACGAGCAGTACTTC.

The genes are TRBV5-6 and TRBJ2-1; 7 bases agree with TRBD1. Germline trimming cut 3 bases from V and 8 bases from J; bases unmatched to any gene: 14. Germline values: CDR1 SGHDT, CDR2 YYEEEE. CDR3 length equals 16 residues. The CDR3 sequence is CASSSPDRAFRDEQFF. CDR3 coding DNA: TGTGCCAGCAGCTCCCCTGACAGGGCCTTTCGGGATGAGCAGTTCTTC.

This rearrangement joins TRBV5-5 to TRBJ2-3; 8 bases agree with TRBD1. CDR3 length: 15 amino acids. V trimming: 3 bases; J trimming: 0 bases; junction bases outside the gene matches: 3. Germline CDR1 is SGHKS and CDR2 is YYEKEE (reference sequence). The CDR3 sequence is CASSSGQVSTDTQYF. CDR3 coding DNA: TGTGCCAGCAGCTCGGGACAGGTTAGCACAGATACGCAGTATTTT.

This clone has a single count. The J gene is TRBJ1-2, the V gene TRBV19, with no clear D. This CDR3 has 13 residues. Germline V gene lookup returns CDR1 LNHDA and CDR2 SQIVND (reference sequence). The V and J ends lost 7 bases and 7 bases respectively, with 16 bases between them. The CDR3 is CASTLGNQGGYTF. The CDR3, as DNA: TGTGCCAGTACCCTAGGGAATCAAGGTGGCTACACCTTC.

The rearrangement links TRBV19 to TRBJ2-7; 12 bases line up with TRBD2. There are 14 residues in the CDR3. Germline V lookup: CDR1 LNHDA, CDR2 SQIVND (reference sequence). V shed 7 bases and J 0 bases; nucleotides not matched to a gene: 1. The CDR3 DNA reads TGTGCCAGTAAGACTAGCGGGAGCTCCTACGAGCAGTACTTC. Protein sequence: CASKTSGSSYEQYF.

V usage is TRBV28 and J usage is TRBJ1-4, with no clear D. This CDR3 spans 13 amino acids. The V gene's germline CDR1 is MDHEN and CDR2 SYDVKM. With 2 bases removed from V and 8 bases from J, the gap between germline ends came to 9 bases. CDR3 protein: CASSLGQVEKLFF. The CDR3 DNA reads TGTGCCAGCAGTTTAGGGCAGGTCGAAAAACTGTTTTTT.

This chain joins TRBV4-3 and TRBJ2-2; D gene uncertain. This CDR3 is 17 amino acids long. V lost 0 bases, J lost 1 base, and 12 bases lay in between. The germline V gene encodes CDR1 LGHNA and CDR2 YSLEER. CDR3 region: CASSQDRQALNTGELFF. CDR3 bases: TGCGCCAGCAGCCAAGATCGCCAGGCCCTGAACACCGGGGAGCTGTTTTTT.

The V and J genes are TRBV9 and TRBJ1-5; weak D call: TRBD1 (5 bases). The germline V and J ends were trimmed by 3 bases and 0 bases, with 13 bases remaining between them. CDR1 SGDLS and CDR2 YYNGEE come from the germline V gene. This CDR3 spans 16 amino acids. CDR3 sequence: CASSEGSGRSNQPQHF. Written as DNA, the CDR3 is TGTGCCAGCAGCGAGGGGTCGGGACGTAGCAATCAGCCCCAGCATTTT.

The chain employs TRBV4-3 and TRBJ1-1; D is uncertain. This CDR3 has 14 amino acids. Trimming removed 0 bases at V and 0 bases at J, with 5 bases between. Germline V gene data show CDR1 as LGHNA and CDR2 as YSLEER. The CDR3 is CASSQERVNTEAFF. CDR3 coding DNA: TGCGCCAGCAGCCAAGAACGGGTGAACACTGAAGCTTTCTTT.